The 21 T cell receptor beta chains reported below all come from one sample, sequenced in a study of memory CD4+ T cells and cytomegalovirus serostatus. The table came from immunoSEQ multiplex PCR; TCRdb's copy has only in-frame clones and leaves some out. The sample comprises 45,000 to 50,000 clones, around 80% of which are singletons, and roughly 0.76% rests with the top ten. The sort gate was single viable CD3+CD4+CD8-CD45RO+ cells for memory CD4+ T cells. The sequencing sample was made of memory CD4+ T cells from blood. The receptors were gathered from an adult in good health and CMV-seronegative.

This clone was seen a few times. This chain joins TRBV6-5 and TRBJ2-7; D is ambiguous. CDR3 length: 13 residues. With 7 bases removed from V and 0 bases from J, the gap between germline ends came to 10 bases. Germline V gives CDR1 MNHEY, CDR2 SVGAGI. This CDR3 reads CASIDPSSYEQYF. CDR3 nucleotides: TGTGCCAGCATCGACCCCAGCTCCTACGAGCAGTACTTC.

The chain combines TRBV5-4 with TRBJ1-2, with D unresolved. Germline CDR1 is SGHNT and CDR2 is YYREEE (reference sequence). V lost 4 bases and J 2 bases, leaving 12 bases between the germline ends. CDR3 length: 14 amino acids. The CDR3 is CASSPRTANYGYTF. CDR3 coding DNA: TGTGCCAGCAGCCCACGGACGGCAAACTATGGCTACACCTTC.

The chain joins TRBV7-9 to TRBJ1-2, with TRBD1 as a possible D gene (5 bases). Germline assignment: CDR1 SEHNR and CDR2 FQNEAQ (reference sequence). The length of the CDR3 is 14 residues. V was trimmed by 3 bases and J by 5 bases, leaving 13 bases between them. Here the CDR3 DNA reads TGTGCCAGCAGCTTTACTGACAGAACTTATGGCTACACCTTC. Protein: CASSFTDRTYGYTF.

The J gene is TRBJ2-7, the V gene TRBV5-1; the D is unclear. V was pared by 4 bases and J by 1 base, with 12 bases between. The CDR3 runs 14 residues. Germline-derived CDR1 and CDR2 are SGHRS and YFSETQ. CDR3 nucleotides: TGCGCCAGCAGCCCGCAGGACGGGTCCTACGAGCAGTACTTC. As protein: CASSPQDGSYEQYF.

The CDR3 loop reads CASSLVDGNTGELFF. Here the CDR3 DNA reads TGTGCCAGCAGCTTAGTGGATGGAAACACCGGGGAGCTGTTTTTT. The genes are TRBV7-9 and TRBJ2-2; D uncertain. V lost 1 base and J 2 bases, leaving 8 bases between the germline ends. CDR3 length: 15 amino acids. Germline-derived CDR1 and CDR2 are SEHNR and FQNEAQ (reference sequence).

The chain has TRBV7-9 and TRBJ1-1, with 7 nucleotides matching TRBD1. Germline V CDR1 and CDR2: SEHNR, FQNEAQ (reference sequence). The CDR3 totals 14 residues. V shed 4 bases and J 6 bases; nucleotides not matched to a gene: 8. CDR3 bases: TGTGCCAGCAGCTCCTCGGACAGGAGATCTGAAGCTTTCTTT. Translating it yields CASSSSDRRSEAFF.

This clone was detected only a few times. The chain is built from TRBV19 and TRBJ1-1; D is unresolved. Per germline, CDR1 LNHDA and CDR2 SQIVND (reference sequence). Deletions cut 1 base from V and 5 bases from J, with 8 bases between. The CDR3 covers 13 residues. For the CDR3, the DNA is TGTGCCAGTAGTATAGGGGAGCGAACTGAAGCTTTCTTT. Protein product: CASSIGERTEAFF.

V usage is TRBV2 and J usage is TRBJ2-7; 8 bases line up with TRBD2. Trimming removed 7 bases from V and 0 bases from J; junction bases left unmatched: 5. This CDR3 is 14 amino acids long. Germline CDR1 reads SNHLY; CDR2 reads FYNNEI. The CDR3 protein is CASKLTSDSYEQYF. The CDR3 DNA is TGTGCCAGCAAATTGACTAGCGACTCCTACGAGCAGTACTTC.

V gene TRBV5-1 combines with J gene TRBJ2-1; 7 nucleotides line up with TRBD2. The germline V gene has CDR1 SGHRS and CDR2 YFSETQ. The CDR3 is 20 amino acids. V dropped 1 base and J dropped 0; count of bases not matched to a gene: 16. CDR3 in amino acids: CASSLSGFRGRGSSYNEQFF. CDR3 bases: TGCGCCAGCAGCTTGAGCGGTTTCCGTGGGCGGGGGAGCTCCTACAATGAGCAGTTCTTC.

The chain recombines TRBV6-5 with TRBJ2-7; TRBD2 aligns across 10 bases. Germline assignment: CDR1 MNHEY and CDR2 SVGAGI. Unmatched junction bases numbered 8, after V lost 2 bases and J lost 7 bases. The CDR3 runs 15 residues. The CDR3 is CASSYLAGAEGEQYF. In DNA form, the CDR3 reads TGTGCCAGCAGTTACCTAGCGGGAGCAGAGGGGGAGCAGTACTTC.

The rearrangement links TRBV5-1 to TRBJ2-5; TRBD1 might be the D (6 bases). This CDR3 is built from 14 residues. V lost 4 bases to trimming and J lost 3 bases, with 13 bases between them. Germline CDR1 reads SGHRS; CDR2 reads YFSETQ. CDR3 amino acids: CASSRGQTKETQYF. For the CDR3, the DNA is TGCGCCAGCAGCCGCGGACAGACTAAAGAGACCCAGTACTTC.

J is TRBJ1-1 and V is TRBV25-1; D is ambiguous. The germline V and J ends were trimmed by 3 bases and 8 bases, with 10 bases remaining between them. Germline CDR1 is MGHDK and CDR2 is SYGVNS. There are 12 residues in the CDR3. Written as DNA, the CDR3 is TGTGCCAGCAGTGAGGGAAGGAGAGAAGCTTTCTTT. Its protein is CASSEGRREAFF.

The chain employs TRBV6-5 and TRBJ2-1; no clear D gene. The V gene lost 6 bases and the J gene lost 5 bases, with 8 bases spanning the gap. Germline V gives CDR1 MNHEY, CDR2 SVGAGI. This CDR3 is 12 amino acids long. CDR3 loop: CASSTLNNEQFF. The DNA for the CDR3 is TGTGCCAGCAGCACACTCAACAATGAGCAGTTCTTC.

The chain is built from TRBV6-1 and TRBJ2-5; 9 bases fit TRBD1. Germline CDR1 reads MNHNS; CDR2 reads SASEGT. This CDR3 is 14 amino acids long. After removal of 7 bases from V and 5 bases from J, the junction contained 8 bases not matched to a gene. This chain's CDR3 is CASNRGQGGETQYF. CDR3 DNA: TGTGCCAGCAACAGGGGACAGGGAGGTGAGACCCAGTACTTC.

This clone was counted only a few times. The chain uses TRBV25-1 and TRBJ1-1; possible D gene TRBD1, 5 bases. Germline V gives CDR1 MGHDK, CDR2 SYGVNS. The ends were cut back, 7 bases at V and 0 bases at J, with 9 bases in the middle. This CDR3 has 13 amino acids. The CDR3 spells CASNGAMNTEAFF. In DNA form, the CDR3 reads TGTGCCAGCAACGGGGCGATGAACACTGAAGCTTTCTTT. Based on the CDR3 plus reference TRBV25-1 and TRBJ1-1, the full variable domain is EADIYQTPRYLVIGTGKKITLECSQTMGHDKMYWYQQDPGMELHLIHYSYGVNSTEKGDLSSESTVSRIRTEHFPLTLESARPSHTSQYLCASNGAMNTEAFFGQGTRLTVV.

This CDR3 is CSVAPRPQVGEAFF. The DNA for the CDR3 is TGCAGCGTCGCGCCTCGGCCGCAGGTCGGGGAAGCTTTCTTT. The rearrangement joins TRBV29-1 to TRBJ1-1; D gene uncertain. Germline assignment: CDR1 SQVTM and CDR2 ANQGSEA. The CDR3 runs to 14 residues. The germline V and J ends were trimmed by 6 bases and 8 bases, with 22 bases remaining between them. Full variable domain (remainder filled in from reference TRBV29-1 and TRBJ1-1): SAVISQKPSRDICQRGTSLTIQCQVDSQVTMMFWYRQQPGQSLTLIATANQGSEATYESGFVIDKFPISRPNLTFSTLTVSNMSPEDSSIYLCSVAPRPQVGEAFFGQGTRLTVV.

This rearrangement joins TRBV10-1 to TRBJ1-4; 9 bases agree with TRBD1. The length of the CDR3 is 15 residues. V was clipped by 3 bases and J by 8 bases; unmatched bases: 7. Germline-derived CDR1 and CDR2 are WNHNN and SYGVQD (reference sequence). CDR3 bases: TGCGCCAGCAGTGATCGGGACAGGGAGGGCGAAAAACTGTTTTTT. It encodes CASSDRDREGEKLFF.

This chain joins TRBV30 and TRBJ2-3, with D perhaps assigned TRBD1 or TRBD2 (5 bases each). In germline, CDR1 is GTSNPN, CDR2 SVGIG (reference sequence). The V gene lost 3 bases and the J gene lost 6 bases, with 16 bases spanning the gap. CDR3 length equals 14 residues. The CDR3 region is CAWRRGPAGDTQYF. CDR3 DNA sequence: TGTGCCTGGAGGAGGGGACCGGCCGGGGATACGCAGTATTTT.

The sample holds a few counts of this clone. The J gene is TRBJ2-2, the V gene TRBV5-5; TRBD1 might be the D (5 bases). This CDR3 contains 15 residues. Per the germline V gene, CDR1 is SGHKS and CDR2 is YYEKEE (reference sequence). V lost 4 bases, J lost 3 bases, and 13 bases lay in between. CDR3 amino acids: CASSPQTAYTGELFF. The CDR3 DNA follows: TGTGCCAGCAGCCCGCAGACAGCCTACACCGGGGAGCTGTTTTTT.

The CDR3 protein is CASSLEGVGNTEAFF. CDR3 nucleotides: TGCGCCAGCAGCTTGGAGGGGGTTGGGAACACTGAAGCTTTCTTT. The chain links TRBV5-1 to TRBJ1-1, with a tentative D call TRBD1 (6 bases). The CDR3 loop spans 15 amino acids. Germline lookup yields CDR1 SGHRS and CDR2 YFSETQ. V shed 0 bases and J shed 1 base, with 10 bases lying between them.

The V and J genes are TRBV19 and TRBJ1-1, with a possible D match to TRBD1 (6 bases). Germline assignment: CDR1 LNHDA and CDR2 SQIVND (reference sequence). Trimming took off 2 bases at V and 5 bases at J, with 12 bases between the two ends. The CDR3 runs 14 residues. This chain's CDR3 is CASSIKGGRTEAFF. CDR3 nucleotides: TGTGCCAGTAGTATAAAAGGGGGAAGAACTGAAGCTTTCTTT.